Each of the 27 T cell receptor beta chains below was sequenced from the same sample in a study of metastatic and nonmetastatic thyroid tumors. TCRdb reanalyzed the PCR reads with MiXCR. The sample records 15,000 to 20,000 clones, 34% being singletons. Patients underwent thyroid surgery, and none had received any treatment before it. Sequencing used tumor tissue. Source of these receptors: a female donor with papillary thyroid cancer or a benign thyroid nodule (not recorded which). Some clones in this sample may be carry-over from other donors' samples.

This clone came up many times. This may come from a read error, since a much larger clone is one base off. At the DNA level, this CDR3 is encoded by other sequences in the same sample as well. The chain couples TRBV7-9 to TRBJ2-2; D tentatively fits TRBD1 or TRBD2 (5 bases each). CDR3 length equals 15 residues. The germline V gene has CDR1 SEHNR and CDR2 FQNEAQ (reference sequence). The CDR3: CASHGAEENTGELFF. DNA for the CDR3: TGCGCCAGCCACGGGGCGGAAGAGAACACCGGGGAGCTGTTTTTT.

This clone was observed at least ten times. The CDR3, as DNA: TGTGCCAGCTCACAGTCACAGGGGAATACGCAGTATTTT. It encodes CASSQSQGNTQYF. The chain uses TRBV18 and TRBJ2-3, with 7 bases lining up with TRBD1. This CDR3 comprises 13 residues. CDR1 is KGHSH, CDR2 LQKENI, per germline. The ends lost 4 bases at V and 7 bases at J; junction bases unmatched: 5.

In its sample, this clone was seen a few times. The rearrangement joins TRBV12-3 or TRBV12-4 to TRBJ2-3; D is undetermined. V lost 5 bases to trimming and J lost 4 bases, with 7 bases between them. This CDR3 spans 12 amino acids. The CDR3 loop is CASSPRADTQYF. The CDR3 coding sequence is TGTGCCAGCAGTCCACGGGCAGATACGCAGTATTTT.

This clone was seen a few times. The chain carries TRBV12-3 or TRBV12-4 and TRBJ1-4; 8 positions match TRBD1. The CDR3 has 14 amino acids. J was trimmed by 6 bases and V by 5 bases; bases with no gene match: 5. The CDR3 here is CASSGAGGDEKLFF. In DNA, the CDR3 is TGTGCCAGCAGTGGAGCAGGGGGCGATGAAAAACTGTTTTTT.

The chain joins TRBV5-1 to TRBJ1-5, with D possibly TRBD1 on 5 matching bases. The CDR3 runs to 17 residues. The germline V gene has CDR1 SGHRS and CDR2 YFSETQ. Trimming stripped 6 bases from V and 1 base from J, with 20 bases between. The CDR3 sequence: CASTQITGRMSNQPQHF. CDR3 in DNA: TGCGCCAGCACCCAAATTACGGGACGTATGAGCAATCAGCCCCAGCATTTT.

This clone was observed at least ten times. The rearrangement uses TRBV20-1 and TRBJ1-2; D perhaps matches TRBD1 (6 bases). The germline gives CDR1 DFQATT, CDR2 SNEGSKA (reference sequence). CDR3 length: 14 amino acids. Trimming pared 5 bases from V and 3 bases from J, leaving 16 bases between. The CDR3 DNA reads TGCAGTGCTTCCGGGCCGGGGGCCGACTATGGCTACACCTTC. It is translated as CSASGPGADYGYTF.

The CDR3 protein is CASSLVEVNYGYTF. CDR3 sequence (DNA): TGTGCCAGCAGCTTAGTGGAGGTTAACTATGGCTACACCTTC. The rearrangement joins TRBV7-9 to TRBJ1-2; D not certain. Trimming cost V 1 base and J 1 base, with 7 bases left between them. Germline values: CDR1 SEHNR, CDR2 FQNEAQ (reference sequence). The CDR3 is 14 amino acids.

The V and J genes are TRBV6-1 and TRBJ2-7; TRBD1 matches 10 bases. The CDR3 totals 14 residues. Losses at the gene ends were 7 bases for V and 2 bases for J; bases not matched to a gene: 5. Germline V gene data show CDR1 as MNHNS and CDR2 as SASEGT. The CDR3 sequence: CASTIGTGAYEQYF. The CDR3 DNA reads TGTGCCAGCACCATCGGGACAGGGGCCTACGAGCAGTACTTC.

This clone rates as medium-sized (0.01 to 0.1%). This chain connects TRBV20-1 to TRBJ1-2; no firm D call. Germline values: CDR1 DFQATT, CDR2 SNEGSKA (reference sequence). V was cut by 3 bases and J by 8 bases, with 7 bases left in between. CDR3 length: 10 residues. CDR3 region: CSASRQGYTF. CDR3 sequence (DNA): TGCAGTGCTAGCAGGCAGGGCTACACCTTC.

The CDR3 sequence: CASSLPNSGIYHNEQFF. The CDR3 DNA is TGTGCCAGCAGCTTACCAAATAGCGGGATCTACCACAATGAGCAGTTCTTC. The chain couples TRBV7-2 to TRBJ2-1; TRBD2 matches at 8 bases. The CDR3 runs 17 residues. Germline CDR1 and CDR2: SGHTA and FQGNSA. Trimming took 2 bases from V and 5 from J; bases not matched to a gene: 11. Filled out from reference TRBV7-2 and TRBJ2-1, the complete variable domain reads GAGVSQSPSNKVTEKGKDVELRCDPISGHTALYWYRQSLGQGLEFLIYFQGNSAPDKSGLPSDRFSAERTGGSVSTLTIQRTQQEDSAVYLCASSLPNSGIYHNEQFFGPGTRLTVL.

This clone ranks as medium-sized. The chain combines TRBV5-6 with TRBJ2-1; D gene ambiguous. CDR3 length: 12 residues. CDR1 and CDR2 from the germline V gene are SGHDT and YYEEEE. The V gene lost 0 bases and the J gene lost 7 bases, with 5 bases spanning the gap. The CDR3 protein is CASSLGGNEQFF. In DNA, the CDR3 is TGTGCCAGCAGCTTGGGGGGTAATGAGCAGTTCTTC.

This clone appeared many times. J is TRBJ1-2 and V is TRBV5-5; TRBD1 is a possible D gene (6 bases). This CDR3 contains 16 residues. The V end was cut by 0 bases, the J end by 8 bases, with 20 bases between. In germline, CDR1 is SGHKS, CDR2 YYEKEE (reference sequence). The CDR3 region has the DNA TGTGCCAGCAGCTTGGCCCTTACAGGGTCGGGGCGAGGCTACACCTTC. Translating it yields CASSLALTGSGRGYTF.

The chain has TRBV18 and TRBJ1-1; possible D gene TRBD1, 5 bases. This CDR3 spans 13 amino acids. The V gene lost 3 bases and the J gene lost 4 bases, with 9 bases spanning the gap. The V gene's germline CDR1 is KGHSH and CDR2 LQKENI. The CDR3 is CASSPQGGTEAFF. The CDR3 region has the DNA TGTGCCAGCTCACCCCAGGGTGGCACTGAAGCTTTCTTT.

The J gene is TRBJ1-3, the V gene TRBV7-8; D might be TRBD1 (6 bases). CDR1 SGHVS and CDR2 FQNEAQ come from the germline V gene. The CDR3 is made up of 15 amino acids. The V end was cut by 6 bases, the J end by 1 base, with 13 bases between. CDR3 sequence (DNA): TGTGCCAGCAGTCAGGACAGCGGGTCTGGAAACACCATATATTTT. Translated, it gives CASSQDSGSGNTIYF. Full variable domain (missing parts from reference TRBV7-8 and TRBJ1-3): GAGVSQSPRYKVAKRGQDVALRCDPISGHVSLFWYQQALGQGPEFLTYFQNEAQLDKSGLPSDRFFAERPEGSVSTLKIQRTQQEDSAVYLCASSQDSGSGNTIYFGEGSWLTVV.

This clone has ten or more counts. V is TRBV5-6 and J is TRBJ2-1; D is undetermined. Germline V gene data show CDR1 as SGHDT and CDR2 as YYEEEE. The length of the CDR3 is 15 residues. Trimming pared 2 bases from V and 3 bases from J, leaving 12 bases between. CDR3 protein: CASSFSNSVYNEQFF. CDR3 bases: TGTGCCAGCAGCTTTAGTAACAGCGTCTACAATGAGCAGTTCTTC.

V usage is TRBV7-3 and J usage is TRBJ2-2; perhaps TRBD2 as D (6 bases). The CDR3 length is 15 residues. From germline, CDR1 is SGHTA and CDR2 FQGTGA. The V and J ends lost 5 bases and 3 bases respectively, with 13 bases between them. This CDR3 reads CASSPHTGDTGELFF. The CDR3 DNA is TGTGCCAGCAGCCCCCACACGGGAGACACCGGGGAGCTGTTTTTT.

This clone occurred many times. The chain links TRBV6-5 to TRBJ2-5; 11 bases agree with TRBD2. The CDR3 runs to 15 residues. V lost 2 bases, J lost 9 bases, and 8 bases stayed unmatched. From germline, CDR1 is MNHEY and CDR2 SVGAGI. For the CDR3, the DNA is TGTGCCAGCAGTTACGGGACTAGCGGCGACGGGGCCCAGTACTTC. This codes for CASSYGTSGDGAQYF.

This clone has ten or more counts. For the CDR3, the DNA is TGTGCCAGCAGTTCGGGGACAGGGAAATACGAGCAGTACTTC. It is translated as CASSSGTGKYEQYF. The chain has TRBV6-1 and TRBJ2-7, with 9 bases that match TRBD1. Germline CDR1 MNHNS, CDR2 SASEGT. This CDR3 spans 14 amino acids. J gave up 4 bases and V 5 bases, and 6 bases lay outside the gene matches.

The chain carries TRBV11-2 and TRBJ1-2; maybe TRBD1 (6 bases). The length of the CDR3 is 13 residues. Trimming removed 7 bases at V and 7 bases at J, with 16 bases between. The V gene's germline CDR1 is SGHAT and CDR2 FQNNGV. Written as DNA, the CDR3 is TGTGCCAGCAACGTCGGGGGGCAGGTTGGCTACACCTTC. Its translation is CASNVGGQVGYTF.

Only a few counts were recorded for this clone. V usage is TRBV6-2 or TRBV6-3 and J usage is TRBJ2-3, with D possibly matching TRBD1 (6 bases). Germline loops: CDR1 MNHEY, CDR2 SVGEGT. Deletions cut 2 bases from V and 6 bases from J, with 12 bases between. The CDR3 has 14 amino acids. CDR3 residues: CASSYPWGRDTQYF. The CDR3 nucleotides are TGTGCCAGCAGTTACCCCTGGGGGCGGGATACGCAGTATTTT.

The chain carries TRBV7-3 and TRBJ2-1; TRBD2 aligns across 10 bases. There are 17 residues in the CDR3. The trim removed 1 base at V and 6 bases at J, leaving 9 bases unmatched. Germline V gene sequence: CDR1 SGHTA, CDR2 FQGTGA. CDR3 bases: TGTGCCAGCAGCTTAAGCCACTTAGCGGGGGGTTCCAATGAGCAGTTCTTC. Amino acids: CASSLSHLAGGSNEQFF.

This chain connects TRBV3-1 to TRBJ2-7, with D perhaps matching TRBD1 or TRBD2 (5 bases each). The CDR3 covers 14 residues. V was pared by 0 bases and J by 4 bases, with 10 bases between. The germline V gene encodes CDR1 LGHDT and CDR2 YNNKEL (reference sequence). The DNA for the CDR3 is TGTGCCAGCAGCCAAGAGGCTTGGGGGTACGAGCAGTACTTC. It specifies CASSQEAWGYEQYF.

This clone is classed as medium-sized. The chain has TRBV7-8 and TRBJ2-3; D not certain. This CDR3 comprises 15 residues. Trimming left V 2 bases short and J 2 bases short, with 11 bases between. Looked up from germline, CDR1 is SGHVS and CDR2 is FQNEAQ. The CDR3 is CASSLSWAYTDTQYF. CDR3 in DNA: TGTGCCAGCAGCTTAAGCTGGGCATACACAGATACGCAGTATTTT.

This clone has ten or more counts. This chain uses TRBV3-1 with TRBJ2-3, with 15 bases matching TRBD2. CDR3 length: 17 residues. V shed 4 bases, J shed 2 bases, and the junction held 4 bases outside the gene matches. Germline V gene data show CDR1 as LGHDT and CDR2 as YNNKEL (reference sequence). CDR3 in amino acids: CASSRGTSGGYTDTQYF. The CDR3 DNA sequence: TGTGCCAGCAGCCGAGGGACTAGCGGGGGGTACACAGATACGCAGTATTTT.

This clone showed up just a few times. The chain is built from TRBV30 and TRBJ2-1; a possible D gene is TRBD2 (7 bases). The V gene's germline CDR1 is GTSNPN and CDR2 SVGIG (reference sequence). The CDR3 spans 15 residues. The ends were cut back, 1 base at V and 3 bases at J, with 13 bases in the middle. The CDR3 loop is CAWSEWGGNYNEQFF. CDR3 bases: TGTGCCTGGAGTGAGTGGGGGGGCAACTACAATGAGCAGTTCTTC.

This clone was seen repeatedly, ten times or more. CDR3 bases: TGTGCCACCAGCAGTAGGGCAAAAAACATTCAGTACTTC. This sequence encodes CATSSRAKNIQYF. The gene calls are TRBV15 and TRBJ2-4, with D unclear. CDR1 and CDR2 (germline): LNHNV, YYDKDF (reference sequence). CDR3 length equals 13 residues. Deletions cut 3 bases from V and 4 bases from J, with 7 bases between.

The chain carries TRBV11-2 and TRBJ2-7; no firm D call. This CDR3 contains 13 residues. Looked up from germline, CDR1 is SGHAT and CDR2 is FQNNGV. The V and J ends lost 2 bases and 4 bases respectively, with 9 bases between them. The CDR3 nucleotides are TGTGCCAGCAGCTTACGTGACCCTTACGAGCAGTACTTC. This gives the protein CASSLRDPYEQYF.